Following are 14 T cell receptor beta chains from one sample sequenced in a study of T cells expressing NK-cell markers. TCRdb re-called the 5' RACE reads and gives one entry per CDR3 protein, without DNA. The listing contains roughly 390,000 distinct CDR3 sequences. Input material: blood T cells: a sorted CD56 or NKG2C T cell subset, CD4+ or CD8+ T cells, or bulk PBMC T cells (not recorded which). These receptors were obtained from a man aged 18 to 70 in good health.

The chain has TRBV27 and TRBJ1-6; TCRdb designates TRBD1, a call that cannot be tested without DNA. This CDR3 region has 21 residues. Germline loops: CDR1 MNHEY, CDR2 SMNVEV (reference sequence). The CDR3 reads CASSLNIRQPGTGSYNSPLHF.

This chain connects TRBV20-1 to TRBJ2-3; TCRdb outputs TRBD1, but without DNA this stays unchecked. CDR1 and CDR2 (germline): DFQATT, SNEGSKA (reference sequence). CDR3 length: 17 amino acids. The CDR3 sequence is CSARAEGGWQGGDTQYF.

The genes are TRBV28 and TRBJ2-7; with no DNA, the TCRdb D assignment of TRBD1 cannot be verified. The CDR3 sequence is 16 residues long. Germline CDR1 MDHEN, CDR2 SYDVKM. The CDR3 here is CASSSPFDRGLWEQYF.

V is TRBV24-1 and J is TRBJ1-1. Germline V gene lookup returns CDR1 KGHDR and CDR2 SFDVKD. The CDR3 is 13 residues long. CDR3 sequence: CAGLADRSTEAFF.

The CDR3: CASTPGRRGGVYEQYF. The V and J genes are TRBV12-3 or TRBV12-4 and TRBJ2-7; checking the TCRdb D call of TRBD2 is not possible without DNA. This CDR3 region has 16 residues.

The chain is built from TRBV18 and TRBJ2-1. This CDR3 has 16 residues. Germline lookup yields CDR1 KGHSH and CDR2 LQKENI. CDR3 sequence: CASSPTQLPSYNEQFF.

This chain uses TRBV2 with TRBJ2-5; no DNA is available, so the TRBD1 call from TCRdb remains unchecked. CDR1 and CDR2 (germline): SNHLY, FYNNEI. The CDR3 runs 15 residues. The CDR3 sequence is CASSEWGAVQETQYF.

The chain combines TRBV6-2 or TRBV6-3 with TRBJ1-1. The CDR3 sequence is 17 residues long. Germline V CDR1 and CDR2: MNHEY, SVGEGT. CDR3 in amino acids: CASSPLQGTNMNTEAFF.

The rearrangement joins TRBV11-2 to TRBJ2-3. The length of the CDR3 is 12 residues. CDR1 is SGHAT, CDR2 FQNNGV, per germline. CDR3 sequence reads: CASSQSSDTQYF.

This chain links TRBV5-6 with TRBJ2-1; the D call from TCRdb, TRBD2, cannot be confirmed without DNA. The CDR3 spans 13 residues. The V gene's germline CDR1 is SGHDT and CDR2 YYEEEE. CDR3 residues: CASSLPARNEQFF.

This sequence joins TRBV15 and TRBJ1-5; TCRdb selects TRBD1, and the lack of DNA leaves this call unchecked. The germline V gene has CDR1 LNHNV and CDR2 YYDKDF (reference sequence). This CDR3 comprises 16 residues. CDR3: CATGSRLDRANQPQHF.

This chain joins TRBV12-3 or TRBV12-4 and TRBJ2-2; TCRdb calls TRBD1, which cannot be checked without DNA. CDR3 length equals 12 residues. This CDR3 reads CASNPGRGELFF.

This chain connects TRBV12-3 or TRBV12-4 to TRBJ1-4; as DNA is missing, the TRBD1 call by TCRdb cannot be tested. The CDR3 extends over 11 amino acids. CDR3 residues: CASSVRGSLFF.

The chain has TRBV18 and TRBJ1-6; TCRdb returns TRBD1, unconfirmable since there is no DNA. Germline V gives CDR1 KGHSH, CDR2 LQKENI. The CDR3 runs to 14 residues. The chain's CDR3 is CASSRAGERSPLHF.